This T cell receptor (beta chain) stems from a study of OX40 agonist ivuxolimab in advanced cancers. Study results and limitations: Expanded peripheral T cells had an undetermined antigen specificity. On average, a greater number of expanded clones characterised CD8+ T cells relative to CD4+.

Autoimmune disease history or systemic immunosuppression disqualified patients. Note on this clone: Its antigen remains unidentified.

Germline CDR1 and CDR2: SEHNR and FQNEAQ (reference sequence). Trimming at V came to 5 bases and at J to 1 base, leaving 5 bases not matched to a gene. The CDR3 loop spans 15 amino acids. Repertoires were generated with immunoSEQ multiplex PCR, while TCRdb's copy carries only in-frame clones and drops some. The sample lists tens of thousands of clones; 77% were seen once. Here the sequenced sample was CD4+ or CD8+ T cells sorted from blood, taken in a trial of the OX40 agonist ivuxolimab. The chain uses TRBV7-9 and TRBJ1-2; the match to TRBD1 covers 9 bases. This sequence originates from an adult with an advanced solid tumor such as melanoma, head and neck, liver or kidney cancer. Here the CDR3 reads CASSIGQGINYGYTF. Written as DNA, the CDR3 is TGTGCCAGCAGCATAGGACAGGGGATTAACTATGGCTACACCTTC.